This T cell receptor beta chain was captured by sequencing in a study of shared clonotypes between healthy human individuals. The wider study: CD4 naive and CD4 memory each took three plates per donor, while CD8 naive took two and CD8 memory one.

As for this clone: Its antigen is unidentified. One end of the junction does not line up with germline, which may come from a read error. Other DNA variants within this sample encode the same CDR3.

In germline, CDR1 is SGHKS, CDR2 YYEKEE (reference sequence). The CDR3 consists of 14 residues. The study, taken as a whole, reports: The generation probabilities recorded for non-shared clonotypes fell below those of clonotypes shared by all four donors.

Generated by immunoSEQ multiplex PCR, the TCRdb table keeps only in-frame clones and is missing some. The data show about 180,000 clones, roughly 91% seen once. All participating donors were Caucasian adults from Nashville, Tennessee. From CD4+ cells came CD45RA+ naive and CD45RA-negative memory subsets. The sequence came from a woman aged 25-40 years in good health. The chain couples TRBV5-5 to TRBJ2-7; D remains ambiguous. Sequenced: naive CD4+ T cells sorted from blood. As to subset: CD45RA+ positively selected. CDR3 loop: CASSFDRGWLEQYF. DNA for the CDR3: TGTGCCAGCAGCTTTGATCGAGGATGGCTCGAGCAGTATTTC.